This TCR beta chain is drawn from a study of blood T cells in healthy people across ages. Study results and limitations: Estimates drawn from one million T cells were deemed to understate diversity.

A second roughly 6 to 12 cycle PCR used barcoded and J-beta primers. TCRdb re-called the 5' RACE reads through MiXCR, storing one row per CDR3 protein. The sample contains about 1 million distinct CDR3 sequences, under 55% of which appear only once. Comments on this clonotype: The antigen is undetermined.

Sequenced: blood. The sequence came from a woman in her sixties or seventies in good health.

The CDR3 nucleotides read TGTGCCAGCAGCTTCCCGCGGGAGGGTTTTAGCTCCTACGAGCAGTACTTC. Its translation is CASSFPREGFSSYEQYF. The chain carries TRBV11-2 and TRBJ2-7, with TRBD2 matching over 9 bases. V was pared by 3 bases and J by 0 bases, with 9 bases of the junction left unmatched. Germline values: CDR1 SGHAT, CDR2 FQNNGV. The CDR3 loop spans 17 amino acids.